The 9 T cell receptor beta chains below all came from one sample that was sequenced in a study of response to subunit inactivated influenza vaccine. TCRdb re-analysed the RT-PCR reads in MiXCR, keeping a single row per CDR3 protein. The sample holds 500,000 to 550,000 distinct CDR3 sequences, about 8% seen once. Sequences were derived from PBMCs from blood, sampled around 2 years after vaccination. The receptors come from a man aged 50 to 69 who received an inactivated influenza vaccine.

This sequence joins TRBV29-1 and TRBJ1-1, with D perhaps matching TRBD1 (5 bases). The V end was cut by 4 bases, the J end by 5 bases, with 17 bases between. In germline, CDR1 is SQVTM, CDR2 ANQGSEA. There are 14 residues in the CDR3. The CDR3 spells CSVGVGGGGTEAFF. The CDR3 nucleotides read TGCAGCGTTGGAGTTGGGGGGGGAGGGACTGAAGCTTTCTTT.

This clonotype appeared a few times. This chain links TRBV19 with TRBJ2-1; D not resolved. V was pared by 3 bases and J by 2 bases, with 8 bases between. Germline V gene data show CDR1 as LNHDA and CDR2 as SQIVND (reference sequence). The CDR3 length is 14 residues. CDR3 sequence: CASSIMAAYNEQFF. In DNA, the CDR3 is TGTGCCAGTAGTATCATGGCAGCCTACAATGAGCAGTTCTTC. The full variable domain, its missing parts supplied by reference TRBV19 and TRBJ2-1, is DGGITQSPKYLFRKEGQNVTLSCEQNLNHDAMYWYRQDPGQGLRLIYYSQIVNDFQKGDIAEGYSVSREKKESFPLTVTSAQKNPTAFYLCASSIMAAYNEQFFGPGTRLTVL.

This clonotype was observed many times. This chain uses TRBV14 with TRBJ1-1; 7 nucleotides agree with TRBD1. This CDR3 region has 15 residues. Germline V CDR1 and CDR2: SGHDN, FVKESK. V was clipped by 4 bases and J by 2 bases; unmatched bases: 7. The chain's CDR3 is CASSLRQGLNTEAFF. The CDR3 bases are TGTGCCAGCAGCCTTCGACAGGGACTCAACACTGAAGCTTTCTTT.

The J gene is TRBJ1-1, the V gene TRBV27; possible D gene TRBD1, 5 bases. Looked up from germline, CDR1 is MNHEY and CDR2 is SMNVEV (reference sequence). CDR3 size: 16 residues. The V end was cut by 6 bases, the J end by 1 base, with 18 bases between. The CDR3 reads CASSQGLPTTNTEAFF. The CDR3 DNA reads TGTGCCAGCAGCCAGGGCCTTCCTACTACGAACACTGAAGCTTTCTTT.

This clonotype was counted between two and nine times. This chain connects TRBV29-1 to TRBJ2-3; tentative D call: TRBD2 (6 bases). Trimming removed 5 bases from V and 3 bases from J, with 21 bases in between. This CDR3 has 16 amino acids. CDR1 and CDR2 (germline): SQVTM, ANQGSEA. The chain's CDR3 is CSVCLTGLWGTDTQYF. The CDR3 DNA reads as TGCAGCGTTTGCCTGACGGGACTTTGGGGGACAGATACGCAGTATTTT.

The chain has TRBV20-1 and TRBJ1-1, with D possibly TRBD1 on 5 matching bases. CDR1 and CDR2 (germline): DFQATT, SNEGSKA (reference sequence). This CDR3 is built from 13 residues. With 4 bases removed from V and 3 bases from J, the gap between germline ends came to 12 bases. The CDR3 loop reads CSATDSTDTEAFF. The CDR3 DNA is TGCAGTGCTACTGACAGTACCGACACTGAAGCTTTCTTT.

This clonotype showed up just a few times. The rearrangement uses TRBV3-1 and TRBJ2-6; 9 bases line up with TRBD1. This CDR3 has 12 residues. V gave up 4 bases and J gave up 14 bases; unmatched junction bases: 3. Per germline, CDR1 LGHDT and CDR2 YNNKEL (reference sequence). The CDR3 DNA reads as TGTGCCAGCAGCCCACAGGGGGCGATCCTGACTTTC. Translation: CASSPQGAILTF.

This clonotype was observed at least ten times. The rearrangement links TRBV11-2 to TRBJ2-1, with 14 bases matching TRBD2. Germline CDR1 is SGHAT and CDR2 is FQNNGV. The CDR3 length is 16 residues. J was trimmed by 10 bases and V by 0 bases; bases with no gene match: 5. The CDR3 is CASSLEGLAGVYEQFF. The CDR3 DNA sequence: TGTGCCAGCAGCTTAGAGGGACTAGCGGGAGTATACGAGCAGTTCTTC. The entire variable domain, with the rest obtained from reference TRBV11-2 and TRBJ2-1, is as follows: EAGVAQSPRYKIIEKRQSVAFWCNPISGHATLYWYQQILGQGPKLLIQFQNNGVVDDSQLPKDRFSAERLKGVDSTLKIQPAKLEDSAVYLCASSLEGLAGVYEQFFGPGTRLTVL.

The rearrangement joins TRBV12-3 or TRBV12-4 to TRBJ1-1; no reliable D call. This CDR3 contains 12 residues. Trimming shortened V by 3 bases and J by 4 bases, and 6 bases separated the two germline ends. The CDR3 spells CASSLPLTEAFF. CDR3 DNA: TGTGCCAGCAGTTTGCCCCTCACTGAAGCTTTCTTT.